This passage covers 11 T cell receptor beta chains from one sample sequenced in a study of T cells after yellow fever vaccination. One entry per CDR3 protein, called by TCRdb with MiXCR from the 5' RACE reads. The repertoire holds about 630,000 distinct CDR3 sequences, with 9% to 15% as singletons. This material consisted of PBMCs, taken on the day of the yellow fever booster vaccination. The receptors come from a young man who received the YFV17D yellow fever vaccine.

Only a few counts were recorded for this clonotype. J is TRBJ2-1 and V is TRBV12-3 or TRBV12-4, with 13 positions matching TRBD2. The CDR3 extends over 20 amino acids. V shed 5 bases, J shed 0 bases, and the junction held 13 bases outside the gene matches. In DNA form, the CDR3 reads TGTGCCAGCAGTCTAAAAACGTATTGGACTAGCGGGAGCTCCTACAATGAGCAGTTCTTC. This translates into CASSLKTYWTSGSSYNEQFF.

This clonotype was found a few times. The chain links TRBV29-1 to TRBJ2-7; 9 positions match TRBD2. In germline, CDR1 is SQVTM, CDR2 ANQGSEA. The CDR3 has 12 residues. V was clipped by 7 bases and J by 0 bases; unmatched bases: 1. DNA of the CDR3: TGCAGCGGGACTAGCGCCTCCTACGAGCAGTACTTC. Protein: CSGTSASYEQYF.

Only a few counts were recorded for this clonotype. As DNA, the CDR3 is TGTGCCAGCGGAAAGGGGAGGCATGAGCAGTTCTTC. Amino acids: CASGKGRHEQFF. The chain combines TRBV14 with TRBJ2-1, with a tentative D call TRBD2 (6 bases). This CDR3 region has 12 residues. Trimming stripped 8 bases from V and 8 bases from J, with 13 bases between. Germline V CDR1 and CDR2: SGHDN, FVKESK.

CDR3 nucleotide sequence: TGTGCCAGCAGCCCTCTAGCGGGAGGGCGTCGTGAGCAGTACTTC. As protein: CASSPLAGGRREQYF. The J gene is TRBJ2-7, the V gene TRBV21-1; the D segment call TRBD2 is taken from the table without a DNA check. TRBV21-1 is deemed a pseudogene. This CDR3 is 15 amino acids long.

This clonotype turned up a few times. V and J are TRBV20-1 and TRBJ2-7; a possible D gene is TRBD2 (6 bases). Trimming took off 6 bases at V and 4 bases at J, with 28 bases between the two ends. Germline values: CDR1 DFQATT, CDR2 SNEGSKA (reference sequence). The CDR3 length is 17 residues. CDR3 bases: TGCAGTGCCCCCGGGAGTCAGGTTTTGGCCCGGGGGTACGAGCAGTACTTC. Translation gives CSAPGSQVLARGYEQYF.

The genes are TRBV15 and TRBJ2-3; perhaps TRBD1 as D (5 bases). Germline V CDR1 and CDR2: LNHNV, YYDKDF (reference sequence). This CDR3 is built from 14 residues. The V gene lost 5 bases and the J gene lost 4 bases, with 13 bases spanning the gap. CDR3 nucleotides: TGTGCCACCAGCGGAAGTTTGGGGCCAGATACGCAGTATTTT. Its translation: CATSGSLGPDTQYF.

The chain combines TRBV7-2 with TRBJ2-1, with 8 bases matching TRBD2. Germline trimming cut 4 bases from V and 5 bases from J; bases unmatched to any gene: 7. Germline V gene lookup returns CDR1 SGHTA and CDR2 FQGNSA. CDR3 length: 15 residues. The CDR3, as DNA: TGTGCCAGCAGCTGGAGCGGGAGTGGAGACAATGAGCAGTTCTTC. This translates into CASSWSGSGDNEQFF.

J is TRBJ2-1 and V is TRBV29-1; 7 bases fit TRBD2. Germline lookup yields CDR1 SQVTM and CDR2 ANQGSEA. This CDR3 region has 15 residues. J lost 4 bases, V lost 4 bases, and 10 bases had no gene match. The CDR3 protein is CSVARLGGGYNEQFF. CDR3 sequence (DNA): TGCAGCGTTGCCCGACTTGGCGGGGGATACAATGAGCAGTTCTTC.

The genes are TRBV5-4 and TRBJ2-7; 8 bases agree with TRBD2. The CDR3 has 15 amino acids. Germline assignment: CDR1 SGHNT and CDR2 YYREEE (reference sequence). V lost 0 bases, J lost 4 bases, and 6 bases stayed unmatched. In DNA form, the CDR3 reads TGTGCCAGCAGCTTGGGGGCTAGCGGGTATTACGAGCAGTACTTC. Protein: CASSLGASGYYEQYF.

V and J are TRBV5-6 and TRBJ2-3; TRBD2 matches at 7 bases. The CDR3 totals 16 residues. With 4 bases clipped from V and 4 bases from J, the junction kept 12 bases outside the gene matches. Germline values: CDR1 SGHDT, CDR2 YYEEEE. CDR3 in DNA: TGTGCCAGCAGCCCGGGGAGGGACCTACCTCCAGATACGCAGTATTTT. Its protein is CASSPGRDLPPDTQYF.

This clonotype has more than one count but fewer than ten. The chain has TRBV7-9 and TRBJ2-2; 8 nucleotides line up with TRBD1. Germline CDR1 reads SEHNR; CDR2 reads FQNEAQ (reference sequence). There are 14 residues in the CDR3. After removal of 5 bases from V and 7 bases from J, the junction contained 6 bases not matched to a gene. The CDR3, as DNA: TGTGCCAGCAGCCCCCAGGGGGCCCTCGGGGAGCTGTTTTTT. It translates to CASSPQGALGELFF.